This TCR beta chain was sequenced in a study of cytomegalovirus exposure and HLA in healthy donors (dated by TCRdb to the late 2010s). At the level of the whole study: A later analysis indicated that the 120 or so validation repertoires were generated on the platform also employed for the 600 to 750 repertoires of the first cohort. The aim of the study was to test whether cataloging public T cell receptors could identify signatures of past pathogen exposure. A separate validation cohort of 100 to 150 different subjects was used in addition to the 666-subject first cohort. The study combined high-throughput TCR immunosequencing, statistical association of individual TCRs with disease status, and machine learning to predict cytomegalovirus infection status. The paper as a whole reports these results and caveats: Three of the identified cytomegalovirus-associated TCR beta chains were confirmed in vitro to be specific for cytomegalovirus antigens. It was suggested by the authors that the approach could potentially be generalized to other disease states and immunological phenotypes. In the study, about 150 TCR beta chains were listed as associated with cytomegalovirus. All 110 or so repertoires were used to score co-occurrence in the validation cohort in a later analysis, because that analysis had no HLA typing for the cohort. In a later analysis, TCRs clustered in the first cohort were found to also tend to co-occur in the roughly 110 validation repertoires, with 94% of cluster scores above 0. Most TCR sequences were observed very rarely across donors, whereas some public TCRs were present in many individuals. The classifier was reported to diagnose cytomegalovirus status with high specificity and sensitivity in both the original and validation cohorts.

A word on this clone: The clone's antigen remains unknown. Base qualities are missing; no much larger clone stands one base away.

Separate from the roughly 700-subject first cohort, the validation cohort of roughly 110 subjects was the group to which the donors belonged. Library generation was performed with the immunoSEQ multiplex PCR assay. In the original analysis: A statistical classification framework was built to diagnose cytomegalovirus status from the catalog of TCR beta chain sequences. The source is immuneACCESS, and TCRdb retained only in-frame sequences with V and J called. Part of the clones is not carried over; for the studies checked, unresolved V genes explain less than half of this, and the remainder is unexplained. V and J calls and clone size are given by that table; D and trimming were obtained from the DNA. The sample table contains 160,000 or so clones; only one count was recorded for around 82% of them. The top ten clones comprise 9.5% to 13% of the sample. CDR1 and CDR2 (LNHNV, YYDKDF) derive from the germline V gene (reference sequence). Here V drops 1 base and J drops 2 bases, and the junction holds 6 bases not matched to any gene. Its CDR3 holds 16 amino acids, cysteine through phenylalanine. The only DNA kept is the CDR3, 48 bases in frame from the first base.

The material sequenced was PBMCs. The clonotype comes from a young man in good health and CMV-seropositive. The sequence is built from TRBV15 and TRBJ2-3; TRBD2 agrees with 7 junctional bases. Read as DNA, the sequence is TGTGCCACCAGCAGAGGGGGACTACAGAACACAGATACGCAGTATTTT. This yields the protein CATSRGGLQNTDTQYF.